The 10 T cell receptor beta chains below all came from one sample that was sequenced in a study of blood T cell repertoires in COVID-19. Only in-frame clones appear in the TCRdb table, and some are missing; sequencing was by immunoSEQ multiplex PCR. The data show 30,000 to 40,000 clones, roughly 90% seen once. The sequenced sample was peripheral blood. These receptors were collected from a human donor in a cohort sampled during active COVID-19.

This clone was seen only a few times. The chain uses TRBV6-6 and TRBJ2-2; 7 bases fit TRBD1. Germline V gene sequence: CDR1 MNHNY, CDR2 SVGAGI (reference sequence). CDR3 length: 16 residues. V was pared by 2 bases and J by 1 base, with 4 bases of the junction left unmatched. The CDR3 nucleotides are TGTGCCAGCAGTTACACAGGGGCCGGGAACACCGGGGAGCTGTTTTTT. It encodes CASSYTGAGNTGELFF.

The chain combines TRBV5-4 with TRBJ1-2; TRBD1 matches at 9 bases. CDR3 length equals 15 residues. CDR1 SGHNT and CDR2 YYREEE come from the germline V gene (reference sequence). V shed 4 bases, J shed 4 bases, and the junction held 8 bases outside the gene matches. CDR3 sequence reads: CASSPRDRVGYGYTF. Written as DNA, the CDR3 is TGTGCCAGCAGCCCGAGGGACAGGGTAGGCTATGGCTACACCTTC.

V usage is TRBV24-1 and J usage is TRBJ2-5, with TRBD2 matching 7 bases. This CDR3 comprises 17 residues. Unmatched junction bases numbered 16, after V lost 4 bases and J lost 6 bases. The germline gives CDR1 KGHDR, CDR2 SFDVKD. In DNA, the CDR3 is TGTGCCACCAGTGAGGGGGGACTGGCTAGCGGCCTACAGACCCAGTACTTC. The encoded protein is CATSEGGLASGLQTQYF.

This chain uses TRBV28 with TRBJ2-4, with D possibly TRBD2 on 5 matching bases. This CDR3 is built from 13 residues. The V and J ends lost 11 bases and 3 bases respectively, with 14 bases between them. Germline CDR1 reads MDHEN; CDR2 reads SYDVKM. CDR3 region: CAALDSLKNIQYF. The CDR3 coding sequence is TGTGCCGCCTTGGACTCGCTCAAAAACATTCAGTACTTC.

This chain connects TRBV7-2 to TRBJ1-4; the D is unclear. Trimming shortened V by 1 base and J by 4 bases, and 4 bases separated the two germline ends. The CDR3 covers 13 residues. Looked up from germline, CDR1 is SGHTA and CDR2 is FQGNSA. The CDR3 bases are TGTGCCAGCAGCTTAGTCAGTAATGAAAAACTGTTTTTT. Translating it yields CASSLVSNEKLFF. The full variable domain, its missing parts supplied by reference TRBV7-2 and TRBJ1-4, is GAGVSQSPSNKVTEKGKDVELRCDPISGHTALYWYRQSLGQGLEFLIYFQGNSAPDKSGLPSDRFSAERTGGSVSTLTIQRTQQEDSAVYLCASSLVSNEKLFFGSGTQLSVL.

The genes are TRBV5-4 and TRBJ2-1; TRBD2 matches at 13 bases. CDR3 length: 16 amino acids. V shed 4 bases, J shed 2 bases, and the junction held 3 bases outside the gene matches. Germline-derived CDR1 and CDR2 are SGHNT and YYREEE (reference sequence). For the CDR3, the DNA is TGTGCCAGCAGCCGCGGGACTAGCGGGACCTACAATGAGCAGTTCTTC. This sequence encodes CASSRGTSGTYNEQFF.

The chain is built from TRBV25-1 and TRBJ1-4; the D is unclear. The CDR3 spans 17 residues. The V gene lost 2 bases and the J gene lost 2 bases, with 15 bases spanning the gap. The germline V gene encodes CDR1 MGHDK and CDR2 SYGVNS. Here the CDR3 DNA reads TGTGCCAGCAGTGAAACTCTGAGGGCTGGGACTAATGAAAAACTGTTTTTT. This sequence encodes CASSETLRAGTNEKLFF.

The chain combines TRBV10-3 with TRBJ1-4, with D possibly matching TRBD1 (6 bases). CDR1 and CDR2 (germline): ENHRY, SYGVKD. This CDR3 spans 15 amino acids. Trimming took off 8 bases at V and 0 bases at J, with 13 bases between the two ends. Here the CDR3 reads CAISDSKATNEKLFF. The CDR3, as DNA: TGTGCCATCTCGGACAGCAAAGCAACTAATGAAAAACTGTTTTTT.

V and J are TRBV18 and TRBJ1-1, with TRBD1 as a possible D gene (5 bases). The CDR3 has 15 residues. Trimming pared 6 bases from V and 0 bases from J, leaving 14 bases between. Germline V gene data show CDR1 as KGHSH and CDR2 as LQKENI. DNA of the CDR3: TGTGCCAGCTCCCCATGGGGCCCCATGAACACTGAAGCTTTCTTT. Protein product: CASSPWGPMNTEAFF.

The chain uses TRBV7-2 and TRBJ2-1, with TRBD2 identical over 13 bases. CDR1 is SGHTA and CDR2 is FQGNSA in the germline V gene. The trim removed 5 bases at V and 10 bases at J, leaving 8 bases unmatched. The CDR3 is 15 amino acids. Written as DNA, the CDR3 is TGTGCCAGCAGCACCACTAGCGGGAGGGCCGGGGAGCAGTTCTTC. Protein: CASSTTSGRAGEQFF.